The 27 T cell receptor beta chains below come from one sample, sequenced in a study of cytomegalovirus exposure and HLA in healthy donors (dated by TCRdb to about 2017). The method behind the library was the immunoSEQ multiplex PCR assay. For the multiplex PCR, a mixture combining 60 forward primers for TCR Vbeta segments and 13 reverse primers for TCR Jbeta segments was used. The clones in this table, taken by TCRdb from immuneACCESS, are in-frame only. Not every clone is retained; where verified, under half of the shortfall comes from an unresolved V gene, and the cause of the rest is unknown. The sample's own table lists 110,000 to 150,000 clones. The ten largest clonotypes hold less than 3.5% of the sample. Sequencing was performed on PBMCs. These receptors were obtained from a man aged 40-49 years in good health and CMV-seronegative.

The rearrangement uses TRBV5-4 and TRBJ2-5; 7 nucleotides agree with TRBD2. CDR1 and CDR2 from the germline V gene are SGHNT and YYREEE (reference sequence). V lost 0 bases and J lost 3; bases outside the gene matches: 8. The CDR3 spans 16 residues. CDR3 residues: CASSLAGAGEEETQYF. CDR3 nucleotides: TGTGCCAGCAGCTTGGCCGGGGCGGGGGAGGAAGAGACCCAGTACTTC.

The chain joins TRBV19 to TRBJ1-5, with D possibly TRBD1 on 5 matching bases. Deletions cut 7 bases from V and 7 bases from J, with 14 bases between. This CDR3 is built from 13 residues. From germline, CDR1 is LNHDA and CDR2 SQIVND (reference sequence). The CDR3 sequence: CASNWGVEQPQHF. CDR3 DNA sequence: TGTGCCAGTAACTGGGGGGTGGAACAGCCCCAGCATTTT.

This sequence joins TRBV5-1 and TRBJ1-2; 7 positions match TRBD1. With V trimmed by 0 bases and J by 4 bases, 9 bases remained unmatched. Germline V gene lookup returns CDR1 SGHRS and CDR2 YFSETQ. The CDR3 has 16 amino acids. As DNA, the CDR3 is TGCGCCAGCAGCTTGGCCATAGGGGGCGCAGGCTATGGCTACACCTTC. Translated: CASSLAIGGAGYGYTF.

This chain uses TRBV7-6 with TRBJ2-6; D unresolved. There are 17 residues in the CDR3. Between the trimmed V and J ends, which lost 1 base and 0 bases, there was a span of 10 bases. Germline CDR1 SGHVS, CDR2 FNYEAQ. Here the CDR3 reads CASSLGVTTSGANVLTF. DNA of the CDR3: TGTGCCAGCAGCTTAGGGGTGACAACCTCTGGGGCCAACGTCCTGACTTTC.

The V gene is TRBV10-3, the J gene TRBJ1-4; tentatively, D is TRBD1 (5 bases). Germline-derived CDR1 and CDR2 are ENHRY and SYGVKD. V shed 8 bases and J shed 8 bases, with 21 bases lying between them. The CDR3 sequence is 15 residues long. CDR3 sequence: CAIGTEGQKEEKLFF. The CDR3 nucleotides are TGTGCCATCGGGACGGAGGGCCAGAAGGAGGAAAAACTGTTTTTT.

The chain links TRBV5-6 to TRBJ1-1; D not resolved. Germline CDR1 SGHDT, CDR2 YYEEEE. V lost 5 bases and J 1 base, leaving 12 bases between the germline ends. The CDR3 consists of 14 residues. CDR3 coding DNA: TGTGCCAGCAGTCTCGACACCAGGAACACTGAAGCTTTCTTT. This sequence encodes CASSLDTRNTEAFF.

The chain links TRBV5-1 to TRBJ2-7; TRBD2 aligns across 11 bases. With V trimmed by 5 bases and J by 2 bases, 6 bases remained unmatched. CDR1 and CDR2 from the germline V gene are SGHRS and YFSETQ. The CDR3 totals 15 residues. DNA for the CDR3: TGCGCCAGCAGTAAGACTAGCGGGGATACCTACGAGCAGTACTTC. Its translation is CASSKTSGDTYEQYF.

The V call is TRBV19, the J call TRBJ2-1; TRBD1 matches 7 bases. Germline CDR1 LNHDA, CDR2 SQIVND (reference sequence). Trimming removed 5 bases from V and 6 bases from J; junction bases left unmatched: 1. The length of the CDR3 is 12 residues. The CDR3 spells CASSPGGNEQFF. DNA for the CDR3: TGTGCCAGTAGTCCAGGGGGCAATGAGCAGTTCTTC.

This sequence joins TRBV6-6 and TRBJ2-7, with D unresolved. The CDR3 covers 13 residues. Germline-derived CDR1 and CDR2 are MNHNY and SVGAGI (reference sequence). The V end lost 0 bases, the J end lost 4 bases, and 7 bases lay between the germline ends. The CDR3 region has the DNA TGTGCCAGCAGTTACTCAACAGCTTACGAGCAGTACTTC. As protein: CASSYSTAYEQYF.

V is TRBV4-2 and J is TRBJ2-5, with D possibly matching TRBD2 (5 bases). The CDR3 covers 12 residues. Trimming took off 4 bases at V and 4 bases at J, with 7 bases between the two ends. Germline V gives CDR1 LGHNA, CDR2 YNFKEQ. The CDR3 DNA is TGTGCCAGCAGCCCTCGGGGAGAGACCCAGTACTTC. Translated, it gives CASSPRGETQYF.

The chain carries TRBV15 and TRBJ2-3; D unclear. Per germline, CDR1 LNHNV and CDR2 YYDKDF (reference sequence). The V end lost 0 bases, the J end lost 1 base, and 8 bases lay between the germline ends. This CDR3 is built from 15 residues. The CDR3 here is CATSRDQSGTDTQYF. The DNA of the CDR3 is TGTGCCACCAGCAGAGATCAGTCAGGCACAGATACGCAGTATTTT.

V and J are TRBV11-3 and TRBJ2-7; 10 bases match TRBD1. Germline lookup yields CDR1 SGHNT and CDR2 YENEEA. Trimming removed 5 bases from V and 5 bases from J; junction bases left unmatched: 6. This CDR3 comprises 14 residues. CDR3 bases: TGTGCCAGCAGCCCCAGGACAGGGGGGAACGAGCAGTACTTC. Translated: CASSPRTGGNEQYF.

V and J are TRBV4-2 and TRBJ2-2; 9 nucleotides match TRBD2. The germline gives CDR1 LGHNA, CDR2 YNFKEQ. The CDR3 sequence is 18 residues long. After removal of 0 bases from V and 3 bases from J, the junction contained 8 bases not matched to a gene. The CDR3 loop is CASSQEPLAGIHTGELFF. CDR3 sequence (DNA): TGTGCCAGCAGCCAAGAACCGCTAGCGGGGATTCACACCGGGGAGCTGTTTTTT.

This rearrangement joins TRBV10-3 to TRBJ2-7; D may be TRBD1 (6 bases). V lost 3 bases to trimming and J lost 5 bases, with 8 bases between them. The CDR3 is 12 amino acids. The germline CDR1 and CDR2 sequences are ENHRY and SYGVKD. The chain's CDR3 is CAISDRGNEQYF. In DNA form, the CDR3 reads TGTGCCATCAGTGACAGGGGTAACGAGCAGTACTTC.

The chain links TRBV27 to TRBJ2-6; D unclear. The V gene lost 5 bases and the J gene lost 0 bases, with 8 bases spanning the gap. Germline V CDR1 and CDR2: MNHEY, SMNVEV (reference sequence). The length of the CDR3 is 15 residues. The CDR3 nucleotides read TGTGCCAGCAGTGTACAGTTCTCTGGGGCCAACGTCCTGACTTTC. Amino acids: CASSVQFSGANVLTF. The full variable domain, with the rest looked up from reference TRBV27 and TRBJ2-6, is EAQVTQNPRYLITVTGKKLTVTCSQNMNHEYMSWYRQDPGLGLRQIYYSMNVEVTDKGDVPEGYKVSRKEKRNFPLILESPSPNQTSLYFCASSVQFSGANVLTFGAGSRLTVL.

The chain couples TRBV19 to TRBJ1-1; D is possibly TRBD1 (5 bases). The CDR3 is 16 residues long. The V end was cut by 7 bases, the J end by 5 bases, with 23 bases between. Germline CDR1 and CDR2: LNHDA and SQIVND (reference sequence). The CDR3 is CASNTFLKGPSTEAFF. CDR3 sequence (DNA): TGTGCCAGTAACACGTTCCTTAAGGGGCCTTCGACTGAAGCTTTCTTT.

To note about this clone: The sample has other DNA sequences that encode this CDR3 too. The chain uses TRBV7-2 and TRBJ1-1; maybe TRBD1 (5 bases). The CDR3 runs to 14 residues. Trimming removed 3 bases at V and 5 bases at J, with 13 bases between. Germline assignment: CDR1 SGHTA and CDR2 FQGNSA. The CDR3 DNA is TGTGCCAGCAGCTTTTCTGGGGCTGAGACTGAAGCTTTCTTT. Translated: CASSFSGAETEAFF.

CDR3 amino acids: CASRSDYYSNQPQHF. The CDR3 DNA reads as TGTGCCAGCAGATCGGACTATTATAGCAATCAGCCCCAGCATTTT. This chain links TRBV4-2 with TRBJ1-5, with D uncertain. The ends were cut back, 6 bases at V and 0 bases at J, with 12 bases in the middle. The CDR3 has 15 amino acids. CDR1 is LGHNA and CDR2 is YNFKEQ in the germline V gene.

The chain uses TRBV29-1 and TRBJ2-5; possibly TRBD2 for D (5 bases). Germline V CDR1 and CDR2: SQVTM, ANQGSEA. Trimming stripped 4 bases from V and 3 bases from J, with 15 bases between. The CDR3 has 14 amino acids. The CDR3 nucleotides are TGCAGCGTTGGGGGAGTTTTGTTGAAAGAGACCCAGTACTTC. Translation gives CSVGGVLLKETQYF.

Here the CDR3 reads CSASLADTQYF. Here the CDR3 DNA reads TGCAGTGCTAGTCTTGCAGATACGCAGTATTTT. The chain is built from TRBV20-1 and TRBJ2-3; D ambiguous. The CDR3 runs 11 residues. Trimming took off 3 bases at V and 4 bases at J, with 5 bases between the two ends. The germline V gene has CDR1 DFQATT and CDR2 SNEGSKA (reference sequence).

V is TRBV7-2 and J is TRBJ2-6, with D hard to call. In germline, CDR1 is SGHTA, CDR2 FQGNSA. The CDR3 extends over 14 amino acids. The V end lost 6 bases, the J end lost 0 bases, and 6 bases lay between the germline ends. CDR3 region: CASSRVSGANVLTF. The CDR3 DNA follows: TGTGCCAGCAGTCGGGTCTCTGGGGCCAACGTCCTGACTTTC.

The V gene is TRBV6-5, the J gene TRBJ1-2; D not certain. V lost 0 bases, J lost 5 bases, and 13 bases lay in between. Looked up from germline, CDR1 is MNHEY and CDR2 is SVGAGI. The CDR3 sequence is 15 residues long. DNA for the CDR3: TGTGCCAGCAGTTACTCGATAACGGCGGGGTATGGCTACACCTTC. Amino acids: CASSYSITAGYGYTF.

This chain joins TRBV2 and TRBJ1-2; D not certain. The CDR3 sequence is 13 residues long. Germline V gives CDR1 SNHLY, CDR2 FYNNEI. Trimming removed 6 bases from V and 6 bases from J, with 14 bases in between. CDR3 nucleotide sequence: TGTGCCAGCAGCCCGTTCCGGGAGGATGGCTACACCTTC. Translated: CASSPFREDGYTF.

The chain has TRBV29-1 and TRBJ1-1, with D possibly TRBD1 on 6 matching bases. The CDR3 has 11 amino acids. Germline-derived CDR1 and CDR2 are SQVTM and ANQGSEA. The V end was cut by 7 bases, the J end by 5 bases, with 11 bases between. In DNA form, the CDR3 reads TGCAGCGCCCAAGGGGGAACTGAAGCTTTCTTT. It codes for CSAQGGTEAFF.

V and J are TRBV27 and TRBJ2-3; the match to TRBD1 covers 7 bases. Germline lookup yields CDR1 MNHEY and CDR2 SMNVEV (reference sequence). With 8 bases clipped from V and 7 bases from J, the junction kept 12 bases outside the gene matches. CDR3 length equals 14 residues. The CDR3 here is CASSVAGGINTQYF. CDR3 nucleotide sequence: TGTGCCAGCTCAGTTGCAGGGGGTATCAATACGCAGTATTTT.

The chain recombines TRBV7-7 with TRBJ2-1, with 9 bases identical to TRBD1. Germline assignment: CDR1 SSHAT and CDR2 FNYEAQ (reference sequence). V was clipped by 5 bases and J by 3 bases; unmatched bases: 5. This CDR3 is 15 amino acids long. The CDR3: CASSPDRGDYNEQFF. The DNA of the CDR3 is TGTGCCAGCAGCCCCGACAGGGGGGACTACAATGAGCAGTTCTTC.

This sequence joins TRBV5-1 and TRBJ2-2; no clear D gene. Germline V gene sequence: CDR1 SGHRS, CDR2 YFSETQ. V lost 6 bases and J lost 7, with 7 bases in between. CDR3 length equals 11 residues. The chain's CDR3 is CASTEIGELFF. Written as DNA, the CDR3 is TGCGCCAGCACGGAGATCGGGGAGCTGTTTTTT.